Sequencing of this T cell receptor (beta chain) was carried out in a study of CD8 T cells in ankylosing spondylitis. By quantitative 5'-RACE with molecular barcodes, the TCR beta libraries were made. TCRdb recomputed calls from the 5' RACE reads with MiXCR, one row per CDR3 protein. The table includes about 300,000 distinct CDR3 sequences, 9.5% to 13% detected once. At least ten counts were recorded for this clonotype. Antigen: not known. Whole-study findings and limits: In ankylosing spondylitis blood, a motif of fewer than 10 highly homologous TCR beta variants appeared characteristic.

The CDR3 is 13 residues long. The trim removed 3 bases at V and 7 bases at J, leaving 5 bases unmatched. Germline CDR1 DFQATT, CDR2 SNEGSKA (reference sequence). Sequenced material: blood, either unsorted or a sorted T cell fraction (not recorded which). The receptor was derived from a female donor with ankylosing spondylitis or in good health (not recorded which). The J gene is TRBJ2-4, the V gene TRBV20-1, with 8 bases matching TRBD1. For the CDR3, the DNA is TGCAGTGCTAGCCCGGACAGGGAGAACATTCAGTACTTC. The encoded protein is CSASPDRENIQYF.